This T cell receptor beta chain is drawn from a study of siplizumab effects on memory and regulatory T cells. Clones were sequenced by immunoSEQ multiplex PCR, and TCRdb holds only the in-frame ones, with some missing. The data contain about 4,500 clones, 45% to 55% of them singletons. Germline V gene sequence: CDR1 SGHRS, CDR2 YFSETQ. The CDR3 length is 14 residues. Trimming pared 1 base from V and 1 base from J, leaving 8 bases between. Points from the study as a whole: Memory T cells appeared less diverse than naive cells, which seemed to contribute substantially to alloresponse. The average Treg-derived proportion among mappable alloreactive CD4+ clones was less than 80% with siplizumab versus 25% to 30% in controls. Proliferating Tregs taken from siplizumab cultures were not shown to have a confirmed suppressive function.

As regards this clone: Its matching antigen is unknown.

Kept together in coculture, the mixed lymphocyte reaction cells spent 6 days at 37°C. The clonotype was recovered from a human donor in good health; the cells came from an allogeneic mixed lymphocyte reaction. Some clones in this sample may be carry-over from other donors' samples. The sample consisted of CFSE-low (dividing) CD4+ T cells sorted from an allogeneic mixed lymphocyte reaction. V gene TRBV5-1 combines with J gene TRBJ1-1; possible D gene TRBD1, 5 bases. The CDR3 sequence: CASSLLGRNTEAFF. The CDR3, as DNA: TGCGCCAGCAGCTTGCTGGGACGGAACACTGAAGCTTTCTTT.